This T cell receptor beta chain was obtained from a study of blood T cell repertoires in COVID-19. Whole-study context: Sites across the United States, Italy and Spain contributed samples from acute and convalescent COVID-19. T cells, B-cell-depleted T cells, or PBMCs provided the cDNA or gDNA that served as material.

V was pared by 2 bases and J by 3 bases, with 6 bases of the junction left unmatched. Germline-derived CDR1 and CDR2 are KGHDR and SFDVKD. The CDR3 runs to 17 residues. As originally analysed: Amplification of reference gene primers provided the estimated nucleated cell counts. Here immunoSEQ multiplex PCR was the method, and the copy in TCRdb shows in-frame clones only, minus some. The DNA gave D and trimming, while V, J and clone size come from that table. The table includes more than 95,000 clones, roughly 80% detected once. This rearrangement joins TRBV24-1 to TRBJ2-3, with 11 positions matching TRBD1. The sequencing sample was made of peripheral blood. The TCR comes from a woman of 80 years or more with acute or convalescent COVID-19. The chain's CDR3 is CATSDSGTGGWTDTQYF. The CDR3 nucleotides read TGTGCCACCAGTGATTCCGGGACAGGGGGATGGACAGATACGCAGTATTTT.